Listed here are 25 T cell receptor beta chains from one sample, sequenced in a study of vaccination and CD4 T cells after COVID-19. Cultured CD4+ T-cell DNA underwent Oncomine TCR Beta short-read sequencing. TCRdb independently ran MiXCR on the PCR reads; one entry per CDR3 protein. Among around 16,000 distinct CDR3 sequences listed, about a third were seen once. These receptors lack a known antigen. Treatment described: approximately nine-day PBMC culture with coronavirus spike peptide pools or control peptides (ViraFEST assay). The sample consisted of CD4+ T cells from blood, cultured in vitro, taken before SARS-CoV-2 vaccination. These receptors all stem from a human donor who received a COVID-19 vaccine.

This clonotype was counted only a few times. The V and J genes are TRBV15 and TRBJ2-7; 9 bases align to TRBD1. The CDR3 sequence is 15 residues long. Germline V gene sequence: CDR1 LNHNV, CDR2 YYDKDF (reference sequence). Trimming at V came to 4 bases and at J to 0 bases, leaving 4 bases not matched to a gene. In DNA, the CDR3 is TGTGCCACCAGCAAAGGGACAGGGAGCTCCTACGAGCAGTACTTC. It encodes CATSKGTGSSYEQYF.

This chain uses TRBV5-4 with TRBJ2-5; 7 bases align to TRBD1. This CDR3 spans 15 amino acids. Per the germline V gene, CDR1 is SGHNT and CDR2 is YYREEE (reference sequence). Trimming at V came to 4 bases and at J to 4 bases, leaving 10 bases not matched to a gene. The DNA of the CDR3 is TGTGCCAGCAGCCGGGGACAGCCCGCCAGAGAGACCCAGTACTTC. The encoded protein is CASSRGQPARETQYF. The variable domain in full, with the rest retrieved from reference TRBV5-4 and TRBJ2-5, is ETGVTQSPTHLIKTRGQQVTLRCSSQSGHNTVSWYQQALGQGPQFIFQYYREEENGRGNFPPRFSGLQFPNYSSELNVNALELDDSALYLCASSRGQPARETQYFGPGTRLLVL.

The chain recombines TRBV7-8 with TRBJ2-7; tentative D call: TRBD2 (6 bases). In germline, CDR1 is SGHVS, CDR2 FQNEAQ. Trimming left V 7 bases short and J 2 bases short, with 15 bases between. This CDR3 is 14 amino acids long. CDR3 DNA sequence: TGTGCCAGCACCACCCGGGACTCTACCTACGAGCAGTACTTC. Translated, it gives CASTTRDSTYEQYF.

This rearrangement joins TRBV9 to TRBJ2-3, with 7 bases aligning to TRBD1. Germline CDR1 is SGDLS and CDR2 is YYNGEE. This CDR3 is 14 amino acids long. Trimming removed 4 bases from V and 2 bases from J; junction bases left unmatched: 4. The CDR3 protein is CASSFGTATDTQYF. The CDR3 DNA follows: TGTGCCAGCAGCTTTGGGACAGCCACAGATACGCAGTATTTT.

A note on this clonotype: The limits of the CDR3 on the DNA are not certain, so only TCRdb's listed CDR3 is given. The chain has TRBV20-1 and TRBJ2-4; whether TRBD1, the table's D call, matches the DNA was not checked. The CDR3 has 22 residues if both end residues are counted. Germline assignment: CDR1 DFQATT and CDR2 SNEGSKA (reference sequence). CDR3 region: CSARADRGSDEQYFGPLNIQYF.

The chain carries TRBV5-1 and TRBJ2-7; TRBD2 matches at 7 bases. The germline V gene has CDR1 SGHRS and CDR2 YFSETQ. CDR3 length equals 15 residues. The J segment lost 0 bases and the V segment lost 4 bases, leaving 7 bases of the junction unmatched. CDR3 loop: CASSLGRPSSYEQYF. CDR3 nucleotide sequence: TGCGCCAGCAGCCTCGGGAGGCCTAGCTCCTACGAGCAGTACTTC.

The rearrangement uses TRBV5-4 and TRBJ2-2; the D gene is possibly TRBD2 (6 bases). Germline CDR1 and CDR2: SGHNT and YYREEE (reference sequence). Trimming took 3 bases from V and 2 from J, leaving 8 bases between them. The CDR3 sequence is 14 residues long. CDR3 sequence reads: CASSSDYNTGELFF. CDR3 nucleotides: TGTGCCAGCAGCTCGGACTATAACACCGGGGAGCTGTTTTTT.

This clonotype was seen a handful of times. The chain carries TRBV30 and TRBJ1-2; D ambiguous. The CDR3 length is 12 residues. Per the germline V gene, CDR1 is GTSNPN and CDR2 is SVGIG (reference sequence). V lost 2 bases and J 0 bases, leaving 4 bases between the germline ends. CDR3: CAWSLANYGYTF. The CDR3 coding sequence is TGTGCCTGGAGTTTGGCTAACTATGGCTACACCTTC.

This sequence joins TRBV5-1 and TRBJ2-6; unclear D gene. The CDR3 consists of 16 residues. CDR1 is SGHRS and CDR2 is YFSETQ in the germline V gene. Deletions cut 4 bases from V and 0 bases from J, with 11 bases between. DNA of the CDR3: TGCGCCAGCAGCCCCAACATCTACTCTGGGGCCAACGTCCTGACTTTC. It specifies CASSPNIYSGANVLTF.

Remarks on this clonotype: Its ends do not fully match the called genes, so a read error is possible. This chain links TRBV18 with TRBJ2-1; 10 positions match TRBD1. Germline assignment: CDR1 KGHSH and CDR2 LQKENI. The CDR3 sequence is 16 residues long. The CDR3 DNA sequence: TGTGCCAGCTCGCCACCCCGGGACAGGGGAGTAAGTGAGCAGTTCTTC. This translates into CASSPPRDRGVSEQFF.

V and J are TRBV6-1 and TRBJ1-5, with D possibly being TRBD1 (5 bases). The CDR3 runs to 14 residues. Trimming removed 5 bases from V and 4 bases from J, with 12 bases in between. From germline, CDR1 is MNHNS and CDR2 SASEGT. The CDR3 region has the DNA TGTGCCAGCAGTCCTTCCTGGGGGAATCAGCCCCAGCATTTT. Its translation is CASSPSWGNQPQHF.

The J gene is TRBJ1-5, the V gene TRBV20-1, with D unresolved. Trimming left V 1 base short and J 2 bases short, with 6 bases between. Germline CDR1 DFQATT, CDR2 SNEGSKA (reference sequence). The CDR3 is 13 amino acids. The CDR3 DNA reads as TGCAGTGCTAGAGTGCAGGGCAATCAGCCCCAGCATTTT. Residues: CSARVQGNQPQHF.

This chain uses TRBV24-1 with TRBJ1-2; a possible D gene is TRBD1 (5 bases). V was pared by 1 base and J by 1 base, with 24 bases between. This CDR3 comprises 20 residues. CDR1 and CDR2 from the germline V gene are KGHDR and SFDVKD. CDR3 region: CATSDLSRRFREIGNYGYTF. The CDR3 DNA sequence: TGTGCCACCAGTGATTTATCTCGGCGATTCAGGGAAATAGGTAACTATGGCTACACCTTC.

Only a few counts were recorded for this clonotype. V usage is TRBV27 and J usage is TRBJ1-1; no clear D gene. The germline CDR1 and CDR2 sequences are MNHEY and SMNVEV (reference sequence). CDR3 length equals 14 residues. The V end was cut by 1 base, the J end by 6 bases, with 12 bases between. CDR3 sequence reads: CASSLLGNVAEAFF. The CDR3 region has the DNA TGTGCCAGCAGTTTATTGGGTAATGTGGCTGAAGCTTTCTTT.

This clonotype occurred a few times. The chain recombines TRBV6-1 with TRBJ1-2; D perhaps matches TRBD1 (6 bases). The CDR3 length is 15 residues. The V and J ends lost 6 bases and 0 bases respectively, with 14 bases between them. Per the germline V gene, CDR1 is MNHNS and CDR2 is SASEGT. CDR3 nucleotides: TGTGCCAGCAGAGGAACGACAGGAACTAACTATGGCTACACCTTC. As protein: CASRGTTGTNYGYTF.

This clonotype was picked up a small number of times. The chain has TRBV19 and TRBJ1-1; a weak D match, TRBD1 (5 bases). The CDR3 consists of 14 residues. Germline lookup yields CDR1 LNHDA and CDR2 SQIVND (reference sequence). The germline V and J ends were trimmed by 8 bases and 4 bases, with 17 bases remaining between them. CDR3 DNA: TGTGCCAGTTCGGTTTCGGGGGTGAGCACTGAAGCTTTCTTT. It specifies CASSVSGVSTEAFF.

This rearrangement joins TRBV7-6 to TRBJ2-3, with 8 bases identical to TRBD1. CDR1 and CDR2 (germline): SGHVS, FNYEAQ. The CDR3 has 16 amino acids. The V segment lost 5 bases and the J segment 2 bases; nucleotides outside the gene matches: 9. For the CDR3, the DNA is TGTGCCAGCAGCCCCGTCGGGACAGGCCCCACAGATACGCAGTATTTT. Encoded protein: CASSPVGTGPTDTQYF.

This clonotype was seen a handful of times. For the CDR3, the DNA is TGTGCCAGCAGCTCTGGAGCGGGGGGTATGAGCACAGATACGCAGTATTTT. Its protein product is CASSSGAGGMSTDTQYF. V usage is TRBV7-3 and J usage is TRBJ2-3; 9 nucleotides agree with TRBD2. Germline lookup yields CDR1 SGHTA and CDR2 FQGTGA. V was pared by 4 bases and J by 0 bases, with 8 bases of the junction left unmatched. The CDR3 runs to 17 residues.

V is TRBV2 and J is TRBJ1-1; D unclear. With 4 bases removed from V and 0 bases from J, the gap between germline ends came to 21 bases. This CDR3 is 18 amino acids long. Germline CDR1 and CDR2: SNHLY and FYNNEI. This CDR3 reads CASSVPVGFGVMNTEAFF. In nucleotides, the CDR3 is TGTGCCAGCAGTGTACCGGTGGGTTTCGGGGTCATGAACACTGAAGCTTTCTTT.

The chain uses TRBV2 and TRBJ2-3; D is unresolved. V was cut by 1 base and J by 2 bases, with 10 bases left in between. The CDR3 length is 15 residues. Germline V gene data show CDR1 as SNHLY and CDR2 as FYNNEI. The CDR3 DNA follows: TGTGCCAGCAGTGAAGTTTTGGGGAACACAGATACGCAGTATTTT. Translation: CASSEVLGNTDTQYF.

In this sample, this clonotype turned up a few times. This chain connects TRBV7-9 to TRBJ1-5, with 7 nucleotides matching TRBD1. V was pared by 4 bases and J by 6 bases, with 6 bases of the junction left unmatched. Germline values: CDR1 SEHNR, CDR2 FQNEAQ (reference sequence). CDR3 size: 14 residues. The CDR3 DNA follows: TGTGCCAGCAGCTCGGACAGGCTTTTTCAGCCCCAGCATTTT. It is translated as CASSSDRLFQPQHF.

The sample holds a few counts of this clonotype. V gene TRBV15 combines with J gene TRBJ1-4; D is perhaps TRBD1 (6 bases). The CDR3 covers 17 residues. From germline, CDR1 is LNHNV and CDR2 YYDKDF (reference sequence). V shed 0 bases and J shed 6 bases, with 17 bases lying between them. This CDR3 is CATSRELSRGEHEKLFF. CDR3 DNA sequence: TGTGCCACCAGCAGAGAGTTGAGCAGGGGCGAGCATGAAAAACTGTTTTTT.

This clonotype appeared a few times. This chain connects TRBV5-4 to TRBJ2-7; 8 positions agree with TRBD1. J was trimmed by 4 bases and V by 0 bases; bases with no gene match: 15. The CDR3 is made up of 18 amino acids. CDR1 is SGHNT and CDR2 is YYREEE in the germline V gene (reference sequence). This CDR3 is CASSLEGEFRTGRYEQYF. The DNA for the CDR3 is TGTGCCAGCAGCTTGGAGGGTGAATTTCGGACAGGGAGGTACGAGCAGTACTTC.

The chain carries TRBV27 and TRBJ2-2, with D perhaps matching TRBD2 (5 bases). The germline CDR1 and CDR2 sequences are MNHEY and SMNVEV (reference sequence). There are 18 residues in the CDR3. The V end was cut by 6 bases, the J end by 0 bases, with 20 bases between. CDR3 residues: CASSPRRDGSANTGELFF. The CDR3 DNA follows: TGTGCCAGCAGCCCCCGCCGGGATGGGTCCGCGAACACCGGGGAGCTGTTTTTT.

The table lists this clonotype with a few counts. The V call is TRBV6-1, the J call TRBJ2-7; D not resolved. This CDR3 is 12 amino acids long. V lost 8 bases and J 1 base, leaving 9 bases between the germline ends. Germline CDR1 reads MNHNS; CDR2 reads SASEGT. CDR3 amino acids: CASSSQSYEQYF. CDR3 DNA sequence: TGTGCCAGCTCTTCACAGTCCTACGAGCAGTACTTC.